This T cell receptor (beta chain) is drawn from a study of T cell repertoires in cytomegalovirus infection. Study-level background: The study used recently identified HLA-C-restricted and well-studied HLA-B-restricted CMV epitopes. Public TCR beta signature analysis indicated the presence of both CMV infection and matching HLA type. Study-level results: Using cumulative public TCR beta family frequency, the authors identified those who carried CMV together with the relevant HLA. Dominating the ex vivo response were HLA-C-restricted CMV-specific TCR beta clonotypes.

TCRdb passed the reads through MiXCR, listing each CDR3 protein once. The sample has fewer than 1,000,000 distinct CDR3 sequences, roughly 31% seen once; the top ten hold over 12%. For this clonotype: Its antigen is as yet unknown.

The CDR3 has 14 residues. Germline loops: CDR1 SGHTA, CDR2 FQGNSA. Trimming pared 1 base from V and 7 bases from J, leaving 11 bases between. This receptor was obtained from a human donor in good health (CMV status not recorded). Some clones in this sample may be carry-over from other donors' samples. The sample consisted of cultured CD8+ T cells from PBMCs, taken from culture after CMV antigen stimulation. The rearrangement links TRBV7-2 to TRBJ1-3, with D perhaps TRBD1 (5 bases). The CDR3 sequence: CASSLGRGENTIYF. In DNA, the CDR3 is TGTGCCAGCAGCTTAGGACGGGGCGAGAACACCATATATTTT.